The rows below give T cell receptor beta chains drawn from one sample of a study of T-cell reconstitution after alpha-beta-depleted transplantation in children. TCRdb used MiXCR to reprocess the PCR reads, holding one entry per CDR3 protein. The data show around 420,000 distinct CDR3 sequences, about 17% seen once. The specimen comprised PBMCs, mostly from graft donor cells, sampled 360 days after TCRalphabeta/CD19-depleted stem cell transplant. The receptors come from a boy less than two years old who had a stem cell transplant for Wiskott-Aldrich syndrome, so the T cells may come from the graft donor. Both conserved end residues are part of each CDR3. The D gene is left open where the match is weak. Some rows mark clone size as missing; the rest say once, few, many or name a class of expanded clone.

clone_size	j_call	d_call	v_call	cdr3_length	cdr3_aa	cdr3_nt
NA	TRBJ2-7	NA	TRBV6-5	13	CASSYLERHEQYF	TGTGCCAGCAGTTACCTAGAACGGCACGAGCAGTACTTC
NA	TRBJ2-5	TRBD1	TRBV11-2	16	CASRDWTGGLEETQYF	TGTGCCAGCAGGGATTGGACAGGGGGTCTGGAGGAGACCCAGTACTTC
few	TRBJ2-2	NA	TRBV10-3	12	CAIKMSYGELFF	TGTGCCATCAAAATGAGCTACGGGGAGCTGTTTTTT
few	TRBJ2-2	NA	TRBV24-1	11	CATSATGELFF	TGTGCCACCAGTGCAACCGGGGAGCTGTTTTTT
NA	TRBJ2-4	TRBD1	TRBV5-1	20	CASSLKPGTGVFPAKNIQYF	TGCGCCAGCAGCTTGAAGCCCGGGACAGGGGTCTTCCCAGCCAAAAACATTCAGTACTTC
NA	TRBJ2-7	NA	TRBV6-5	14	CASSYVAGGAEQYF	TGTGCCAGCAGTTACGTGGCGGGTGGCGCCGAGCAGTACTTC
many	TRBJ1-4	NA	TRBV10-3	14	CAISESGPGEKLFF	TGTGCCATCAGTGAGTCTGGCCCAGGGGAAAAACTGTTTTTT
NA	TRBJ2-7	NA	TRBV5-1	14	CASSPGTVINEQYF	TGCGCCAGCAGCCCCGGAACGGTCATAAACGAGCAGTACTTC
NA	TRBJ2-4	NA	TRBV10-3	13	CAISTLAKNIQYF	TGTGCCATCTCGACGCTAGCCAAAAACATTCAGTACTTC
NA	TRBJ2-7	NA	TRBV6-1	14	CASSTGDLAYEQYF	TGTGCCAGCAGTACCGGGGACTTGGCCTACGAGCAGTACTTC
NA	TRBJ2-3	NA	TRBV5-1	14	CASSPWASTDTQYF	TGCGCCAGCAGCCCCTGGGCTAGCACAGATACGCAGTATTTT
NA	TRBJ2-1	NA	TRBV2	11	CALGGYNEQFF	TGTGCCCTAGGAGGGTACAATGAGCAGTTCTTC
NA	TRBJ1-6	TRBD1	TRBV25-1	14	CASSGQGRIGPLHF	TGTGCCAGCAGCGGACAGGGCCGAATTGGGCCCCTCCACTTT
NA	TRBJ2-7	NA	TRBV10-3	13	CAISGQVAYEQYF	TGTGCCATCAGTGGACAGGTGGCGTACGAGCAGTACTTC
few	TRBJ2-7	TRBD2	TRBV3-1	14	CASSQGLAAYEQYF	TGTGCCAGCAGCCAAGGACTAGCGGCCTACGAGCAGTACTTC
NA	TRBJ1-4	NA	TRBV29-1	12	CSVEGPNEKLFF	TGCAGCGTTGAAGGTCCGAATGAAAAACTGTTTTTT
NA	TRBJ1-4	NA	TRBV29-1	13	CSVRGAFNEKLFF	TGCAGCGTCAGAGGGGCCTTTAATGAAAAACTGTTTTTT
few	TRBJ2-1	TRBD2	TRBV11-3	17	CASSRRAGAQSYNEQFF	TGTGCCAGCAGTCGGCGGGCGGGAGCGCAGTCCTACAATGAGCAGTTCTTC
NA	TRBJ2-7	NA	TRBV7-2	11	CASSRTGEQYF	TGTGCCAGCAGCAGGACTGGCGAGCAGTACTTC
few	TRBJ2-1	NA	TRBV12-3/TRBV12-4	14	CASSWTGNHNEQFF	TGTGCCAGCAGTTGGACGGGGAACCACAATGAGCAGTTCTTC
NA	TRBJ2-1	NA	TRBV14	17	CASSHWPAQGPYNEQFF	TGTGCCAGCAGCCATTGGCCGGCCCAGGGACCCTACAATGAGCAGTTCTTC
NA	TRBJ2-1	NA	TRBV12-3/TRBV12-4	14	CASRGRSSYNEQFF	TGTGCCAGCAGAGGACGGAGCTCCTACAATGAGCAGTTCTTC
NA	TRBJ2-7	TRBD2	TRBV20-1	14	CSAREGLVPYEQYF	TGCAGTGCTAGAGAAGGACTAGTTCCCTACGAGCAGTACTTC
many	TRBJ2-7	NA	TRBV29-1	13	CSVVRGHTYEQYF	TGCAGCGTTGTCAGAGGGCATACCTACGAGCAGTACTTC
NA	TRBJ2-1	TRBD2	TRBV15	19	CATSRDKASGHSSYNEQFF	TGTGCCACCAGCAGAGATAAGGCTAGCGGCCATAGCTCCTACAATGAGCAGTTCTTC
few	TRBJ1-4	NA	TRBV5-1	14	CASSLAPKRQKLFF	TGCGCCAGCAGCTTGGCTCCGAAGAGGCAAAAACTGTTTTTT
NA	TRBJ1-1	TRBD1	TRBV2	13	CASWTGENTEAFF	TGTGCCAGCTGGACAGGCGAGAACACTGAAGCTTTCTTT
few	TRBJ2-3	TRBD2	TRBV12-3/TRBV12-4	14	CATQRSVVSGGRYF	TGTGCCACCCAGCGATCGGTAGTCAGCGGGGGCAGGTATTTT
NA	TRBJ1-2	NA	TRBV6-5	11	CASRRDHGYTF	TGTGCCAGCAGACGGGACCATGGCTACACCTTC
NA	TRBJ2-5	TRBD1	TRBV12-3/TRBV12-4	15	CASSPIPGQGETQYF	TGTGCCAGCAGTCCGATCCCGGGACAGGGGGAGACCCAGTACTTC
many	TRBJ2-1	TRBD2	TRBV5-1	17	CASSFFQWTSGYNEQFF	TGCGCCAGCAGCTTCTTCCAATGGACTAGCGGGTACAATGAGCAGTTCTTC
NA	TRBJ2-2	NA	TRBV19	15	CASSSGHLRTGELFF	TGTGCCAGTAGCTCGGGACATTTAAGGACCGGGGAGCTGTTTTTT
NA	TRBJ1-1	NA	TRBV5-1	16	CASSLEWGTYNTEAFF	TGCGCCAGCAGCTTGGAGTGGGGAACTTACAACACTGAAGCTTTCTTT
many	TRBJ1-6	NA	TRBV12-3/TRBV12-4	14	CASSLEGEYSPLHF	TGTGCCAGCAGTTTAGAGGGGGAATATTCACCCCTCCACTTT